This T cell receptor (beta chain) stems from a study of T-cell memory formation after mild COVID-19. Study at large: Most TCR clusters belonged to a single donor.

Study-level results: Pre-infection memory already had some responding clones, implying cross-reactive memory joined.

UMIs and sample barcodes were carried by the TCR alpha and TCR beta cDNA libraries that 5'RACE produced using constant-segment primers. TCRdb analysed the 5' RACE reads with MiXCR anew, one entry per CDR3 protein. The sample lists hundreds of thousands of distinct CDR3 sequences, more than 20% occurring once. With respect to this clonotype: Its antigen is not identified.

The TCR was taken from an adult woman who had mild COVID-19 (a few samples of this study predate the infection). Cell type and time point are not known. The source material was PBMCs or a T cell subset sorted from them (not recorded which).

CDR3 coding DNA: TGTGCCAGCAGTGAAGCCCTAGGGGGCTCGATAGCCAAAAACATTCAGTACTTC. This encodes CASSEALGGSIAKNIQYF. The rearrangement uses TRBV2 and TRBJ2-4, with 7 bases that match TRBD1. With V trimmed by 0 bases and J by 0 bases, 8 bases remained unmatched. The germline V gene encodes CDR1 SNHLY and CDR2 FYNNEI. The CDR3 runs 18 residues.